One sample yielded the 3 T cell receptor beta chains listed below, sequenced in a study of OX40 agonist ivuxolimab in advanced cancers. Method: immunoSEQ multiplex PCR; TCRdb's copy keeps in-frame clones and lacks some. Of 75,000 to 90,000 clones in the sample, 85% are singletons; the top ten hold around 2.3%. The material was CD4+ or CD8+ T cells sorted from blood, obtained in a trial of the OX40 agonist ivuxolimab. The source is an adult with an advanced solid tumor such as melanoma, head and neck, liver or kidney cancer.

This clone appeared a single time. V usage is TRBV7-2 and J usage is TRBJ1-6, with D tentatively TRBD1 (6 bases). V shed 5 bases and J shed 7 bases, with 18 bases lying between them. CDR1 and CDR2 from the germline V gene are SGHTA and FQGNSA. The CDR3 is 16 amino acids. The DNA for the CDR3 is TGTGCCAGCAGCCTAGGAAGAGGCAGGGGCAATTCACCCCTCCACTTT. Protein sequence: CASSLGRGRGNSPLHF.

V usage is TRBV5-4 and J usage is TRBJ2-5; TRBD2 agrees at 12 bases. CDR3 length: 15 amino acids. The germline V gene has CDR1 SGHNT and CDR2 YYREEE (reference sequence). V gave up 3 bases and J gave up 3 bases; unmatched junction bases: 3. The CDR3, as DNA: TGTGCCAGCAGCTCCCGACTAGCGGGGGAAGAGACCCAGTACTTC. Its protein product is CASSSRLAGEETQYF. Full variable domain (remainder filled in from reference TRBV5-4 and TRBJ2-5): ETGVTQSPTHLIKTRGQQVTLRCSSQSGHNTVSWYQQALGQGPQFIFQYYREEENGRGNFPPRFSGLQFPNYSSELNVNALELDDSALYLCASSSRLAGEETQYFGPGTRLLVL.

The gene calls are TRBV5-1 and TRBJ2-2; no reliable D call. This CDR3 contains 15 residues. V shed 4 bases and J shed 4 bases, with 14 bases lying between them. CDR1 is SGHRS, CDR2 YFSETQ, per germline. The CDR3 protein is CASSQSSTATGELFF. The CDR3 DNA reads TGCGCCAGCAGCCAGTCTTCGACGGCCACCGGGGAGCTGTTTTTT.